The 5 T cell receptor beta chains reported below all come from one sample, sequenced in a study of vaccination effects on CD4 cells after COVID-19. Measured with immunoSEQ multiplex PCR; TCRdb has only the in-frame clones, and not every one. The table records about 58,000 clones, roughly 80% of them present only once. These TCRs' antigens remain unknown. Isolating CD4+ T cells followed roughly ten days of culture. The sample consisted of CD4+ T cells from PBMCs cultured without peptide, taken before COVID-19 vaccination. The receptor set was obtained from a human donor who received a COVID-19 vaccine.

The rearrangement links TRBV28 to TRBJ1-5; D uncertain. V was pared by 6 bases and J by 9 bases, with 21 bases between. Germline CDR1 reads MDHEN; CDR2 reads SYDVKM. The CDR3 has 15 amino acids. The CDR3 sequence: CASSPTPTRWVPQHF. DNA for the CDR3: TGTGCCAGCAGCCCGACCCCGACACGGTGGGTGCCCCAGCATTTT.

The J gene is TRBJ2-1, the V gene TRBV9, with D perhaps TRBD1 or TRBD2 (6 bases each). This CDR3 is built from 16 residues. Trimming stripped 0 bases from V and 3 bases from J, with 13 bases between. Germline V lookup: CDR1 SGDLS, CDR2 YYNGEE. CDR3 nucleotide sequence: TGTGCCAGCAGCGTAGGGGGGGCCCTTGGCTACAATGAGCAGTTCTTC. It is translated as CASSVGGALGYNEQFF.

The chain uses TRBV9 and TRBJ1-6, with D unclear. Trimming left V 3 bases short and J 7 bases short, with 11 bases between. Germline V lookup: CDR1 SGDLS, CDR2 YYNGEE. The CDR3 spans 14 residues. This CDR3 reads CASSALAQNSPLHF. The CDR3 nucleotides read TGTGCCAGCAGCGCTCTAGCCCAGAATTCACCCCTCCACTTT.

The V call is TRBV3-1 (or the pseudogene TRBV3-2), the J call TRBJ2-5; 7 bases fit TRBD1. Germline CDR1 is LGHDT and CDR2 is YNNKEL (reference sequence). Trimming at V came to 0 bases and at J to 3 bases, leaving 7 bases not matched to a gene. The CDR3 sequence is 16 residues long. The CDR3 loop reads CASSQDGTDREETQYF. DNA of the CDR3: TGTGCCAGCAGCCAAGATGGAACCGACAGGGAAGAGACCCAGTACTTC.

Only a few counts were recorded for this clone. The gene calls are TRBV7-2 and TRBJ1-5, with D possibly matching TRBD1 (5 bases). Germline V CDR1 and CDR2: SGHTA, FQGNSA. The CDR3 is 17 residues long. Deletions cut 1 base from V and 0 bases from J, with 13 bases between. The CDR3 DNA reads as TGTGCCAGCAGCTTAGAGGCAGGGATTTATAGCAATCAGCCCCAGCATTTT. It specifies CASSLEAGIYSNQPQHF.